The 32 T cell receptor beta chains below were found in one sample sequenced in a study of OX40 agonist ivuxolimab in advanced cancers. Measured with immunoSEQ multiplex PCR; TCRdb has only the in-frame clones, and not every one. The data hold roughly 42,000 clones, with approximately 86% observed a single time. Sample: CD4+ or CD8+ T cells sorted from blood, taken in a trial of the OX40 agonist ivuxolimab. These receptors were collected from an adult with an advanced solid tumor such as melanoma, head and neck, liver or kidney cancer.

The chain recombines TRBV11-2 with TRBJ2-3; D might be TRBD2 (6 bases). The germline V and J ends were trimmed by 5 bases and 9 bases, with 12 bases remaining between them. Looked up from germline, CDR1 is SGHAT and CDR2 is FQNNGV. CDR3 length: 12 residues. The CDR3 DNA is TGTGCCAGCAGCCTAGTGACTAGGACGCAGTATTTT. This encodes CASSLVTRTQYF.

This clone was observed a few times. The chain combines TRBV9 with TRBJ1-2; 8 nucleotides align to TRBD1. With V trimmed by 2 bases and J by 4 bases, 7 bases remained unmatched. Looked up from germline, CDR1 is SGDLS and CDR2 is YYNGEE. The CDR3 has 15 amino acids. This CDR3 is CASSVLLTGGYGYTF. CDR3 DNA sequence: TGTGCCAGCAGCGTCCTATTAACAGGGGGCTATGGCTACACCTTC. Full variable domain (missing parts from reference TRBV9 and TRBJ1-2): DSGVTQTPKHLITATGQRVTLRCSPRSGDLSVYWYQQSLDQGLQFLIQYYNGEERAKGNILERFSAQQFPDLHSELNLSSLELGDSALYFCASSVLLTGGYGYTFGSGTRLTVV.

The V and J genes are TRBV27 and TRBJ2-7, with 7 bases fitting TRBD1. V gave up 8 bases and J gave up 2 bases; unmatched junction bases: 9. CDR3 length: 14 residues. The germline V gene has CDR1 MNHEY and CDR2 SMNVEV (reference sequence). For the CDR3, the DNA is TGTGCCAGCCCCTGGGGGACAGAGACCTACGAGCAGTACTTC. This gives the protein CASPWGTETYEQYF.

The chain uses TRBV19 and TRBJ2-5; no definite D call. The CDR3 length is 14 residues. Germline V CDR1 and CDR2: LNHDA, SQIVND (reference sequence). The germline V and J ends were trimmed by 3 bases and 5 bases, with 13 bases remaining between them. The CDR3 loop reads CASSISGRWETQYF. The CDR3 nucleotides are TGTGCCAGTAGTATTTCCGGAAGATGGGAGACCCAGTACTTC.

The chain is built from TRBV4-2 and TRBJ2-3, with TRBD1 matching over 9 bases. CDR3 size: 17 residues. CDR1 and CDR2 from the germline V gene are LGHNA and YNFKEQ. V shed 0 bases, J shed 0 bases, and the junction held 4 bases outside the gene matches. The CDR3 nucleotides read TGTGCCAGCAGCCAAGAGTGGGGGACAGGGAGCACAGATACGCAGTATTTT. Translated, it gives CASSQEWGTGSTDTQYF.

The V and J genes are TRBV27 and TRBJ2-7; TRBD1 matches at 10 bases. This CDR3 region has 15 residues. The V and J ends lost 5 bases and 4 bases, in that order; junction bases with no gene match: 8. Germline values: CDR1 MNHEY, CDR2 SMNVEV (reference sequence). The CDR3 DNA follows: TGTGCCAGCAGTACTGCCGGGACAGGGGTGTACGAGCAGTACTTC. Protein product: CASSTAGTGVYEQYF.

The chain has TRBV6-6 and TRBJ2-3; 7 nucleotides line up with TRBD2. Germline CDR1 MNHNY, CDR2 SVGAGI (reference sequence). The J segment lost 1 base and the V segment lost 7 bases, leaving 5 bases of the junction unmatched. CDR3 length: 14 residues. The CDR3 reads CASMVGGGTDTQYF. For the CDR3, the DNA is TGTGCCAGCATGGTGGGGGGGGGCACAGATACGCAGTATTTT.

CDR3 sequence reads: CASSPDGEPSNYGYTF. Here the CDR3 DNA reads TGCGCCAGCAGCCCCGACGGGGAACCATCTAACTATGGCTACACCTTC. The chain is built from TRBV5-1 and TRBJ1-2, with D uncertain. The CDR3 is 16 amino acids. Trimming stripped 4 bases from V and 0 bases from J, with 16 bases between. Germline-derived CDR1 and CDR2 are SGHRS and YFSETQ.

The V call is TRBV11-2, the J call TRBJ2-7, with D tentatively TRBD2 (5 bases). Trimming removed 4 bases from V and 3 bases from J, with 10 bases in between. Germline V gives CDR1 SGHAT, CDR2 FQNNGV. The length of the CDR3 is 13 residues. CDR3: CASSYPGSYEQYF. The CDR3 region has the DNA TGTGCCAGCAGCTACCCGGGGAGCTACGAGCAGTACTTC.

This chain joins TRBV6-5 and TRBJ2-5; TRBD1 is a possible D gene (7 bases). V was clipped by 8 bases and J by 3 bases, with 16 bases between them. This CDR3 is built from 14 residues. CDR1 and CDR2 from the germline V gene are MNHEY and SVGAGI. The CDR3 bases are TGTGCCAGCGGAGGGACAGCCGAAGAAGAGACCCAGTACTTC. Residues: CASGGTAEEETQYF.

The rearrangement links TRBV27 to TRBJ2-3; D remains ambiguous. This CDR3 is 13 amino acids long. Germline assignment: CDR1 MNHEY and CDR2 SMNVEV (reference sequence). V was cut by 8 bases and J by 8 bases, with 17 bases left in between. CDR3 amino acids: CASYSPPLVTQYF. In DNA form, the CDR3 reads TGTGCCAGCTACTCTCCCCCATTGGTTACGCAGTATTTT.

The count of this clone is one. The rearrangement uses TRBV5-6 and TRBJ2-1, with D perhaps TRBD2 (6 bases). Germline loops: CDR1 SGHDT, CDR2 YYEEEE. The CDR3 sequence is 14 residues long. The V and J ends lost 4 bases and 7 bases respectively, with 15 bases between them. The CDR3 spells CASSGREWGNEQFF. For the CDR3, the DNA is TGTGCCAGCAGCGGCCGGGAGTGGGGAAATGAGCAGTTCTTC.

The chain employs TRBV4-3 and TRBJ2-5; D remains ambiguous. V was shortened by 0 bases and J by 0 bases, with 14 bases between the two germline ends. CDR3 length equals 17 residues. Germline CDR1 is LGHNA and CDR2 is YSLEER. The DNA for the CDR3 is TGCGCCAGCAGCCAAGATCCCAGGACCACGTACCAAGAGACCCAGTACTTC. Translated: CASSQDPRTTYQETQYF.

By share, this clone counts as medium-sized. V gene TRBV11-3 combines with J gene TRBJ1-1; the D is unclear. From germline, CDR1 is SGHNT and CDR2 YENEEA. Deletions cut 4 bases from V and 3 bases from J, with 9 bases between. This CDR3 has 13 amino acids. The CDR3: CASSWYEDTEAFF. As DNA, the CDR3 is TGTGCCAGCAGCTGGTACGAGGACACTGAAGCTTTCTTT.

This clone came up a few times. The rearrangement joins TRBV28 to TRBJ1-3; D is uncertain. CDR3 length: 14 amino acids. Between the trimmed V and J ends, which lost 1 base and 0 bases, there was a span of 4 bases. Germline CDR1 and CDR2: MDHEN and SYDVKM. CDR3 protein: CASSLYSSGNTIYF. CDR3 bases: TGTGCCAGCAGTTTATACAGCTCTGGAAACACCATATATTTT.

V and J are TRBV25-1 and TRBJ1-5; no clear D. Between the trimmed V and J ends, which lost 2 bases and 6 bases, there was a span of 11 bases. CDR1 and CDR2 from the germline V gene are MGHDK and SYGVNS. The CDR3 has 14 residues. Here the CDR3 DNA reads TGTGCCAGCAGTGAAAGAGGCCACGGTCAGCCCCAGCATTTT. It yields the protein CASSERGHGQPQHF.

V gene TRBV5-6 combines with J gene TRBJ1-1; a possible D gene is TRBD1 (5 bases). Per germline, CDR1 SGHDT and CDR2 YYEEEE. CDR3 size: 13 residues. V shed 6 bases and J shed 8 bases, with 17 bases lying between them. CDR3 loop: CASTPPSTEEAFF. The DNA of the CDR3 is TGTGCCAGCACCCCCCCGTCGACAGAAGAAGCTTTCTTT.

V gene TRBV28 combines with J gene TRBJ1-1; 7 bases map to TRBD1. The length of the CDR3 is 14 residues. V shed 1 base, J shed 2 bases, and the junction held 1 base outside the gene matches. Germline CDR1 is MDHEN and CDR2 is SYDVKM. The CDR3 is CASSLSGGNTEAFF. CDR3 in DNA: TGTGCCAGCAGTTTATCAGGGGGTAACACTGAAGCTTTCTTT.

The gene calls are TRBV29-1 and TRBJ2-2; D not resolved. V was trimmed by 4 bases and J by 4 bases, leaving 7 bases between them. The length of the CDR3 is 12 residues. From germline, CDR1 is SQVTM and CDR2 ANQGSEA. CDR3 DNA: TGCAGCGTTGTTGAGCCCACCGGGGAGCTGTTTTTT. Its protein is CSVVEPTGELFF.

The genes are TRBV6-5 and TRBJ1-5; TRBD1 might be the D (5 bases). Deletions cut 0 bases from V and 6 bases from J, with 12 bases between. Germline V gives CDR1 MNHEY, CDR2 SVGAGI. The CDR3 extends over 15 amino acids. CDR3 DNA: TGTGCCAGCAGTTACTCTTCAGGGATTCGTCAGCCCCAGCATTTT. Its protein product is CASSYSSGIRQPQHF.

The V and J genes are TRBV11-2 and TRBJ1-6; 12 bases line up with TRBD1. V dropped 5 bases and J dropped 7; count of bases not matched to a gene: 6. The CDR3 sequence is 16 residues long. The germline V gene has CDR1 SGHAT and CDR2 FQNNGV. The CDR3 here is CASSPRDRGRNSPLHF. CDR3 in DNA: TGTGCCAGCAGCCCTCGGGACAGGGGGCGGAATTCACCCCTCCACTTT.

The chain is built from TRBV27 and TRBJ1-1; D is perhaps TRBD1 (5 bases). Trimming took 3 bases from V and 1 from J, leaving 9 bases between them. The length of the CDR3 is 14 residues. Germline V CDR1 and CDR2: MNHEY, SMNVEV (reference sequence). CDR3 amino acids: CASSFGRGNTEAFF. The DNA of the CDR3 is TGTGCCAGCAGTTTCGGTAGGGGGAACACTGAAGCTTTCTTT.

The V gene is TRBV4-2, the J gene TRBJ2-7; D not resolved. The CDR3 covers 15 residues. V was pared by 3 bases and J by 2 bases, with 14 bases between. Germline assignment: CDR1 LGHNA and CDR2 YNFKEQ. In nucleotides, the CDR3 is TGTGCCAGCAGCCACCCTGGGCAGTCTCCCTACGAGCAGTACTTC. Its translation: CASSHPGQSPYEQYF.

The rearrangement joins TRBV15 to TRBJ1-6, with 9 positions matching TRBD1. Germline V CDR1 and CDR2: LNHNV, YYDKDF (reference sequence). V dropped 0 bases and J dropped 0; count of bases not matched to a gene: 3. There are 18 residues in the CDR3. The CDR3 DNA follows: TGTGCCACCAGCAGAGATAAGGACAGGGGCTCCTATAATTCACCCCTCCACTTT. Amino acids: CATSRDKDRGSYNSPLHF.

The V gene is TRBV6-5, the J gene TRBJ2-1; D might be TRBD1 (6 bases). The ends were cut back, 4 bases at V and 2 bases at J, with 12 bases in the middle. Germline-derived CDR1 and CDR2 are MNHEY and SVGAGI. The CDR3 is 15 amino acids. The CDR3 coding sequence is TGTGCCAGCAGTTTGACAGGTCAACCCTACAATGAGCAGTTCTTC. Translating gives CASSLTGQPYNEQFF.

V gene TRBV29-1 combines with J gene TRBJ2-1, with D possibly being TRBD1 or TRBD2 (7 bases each). The CDR3 runs to 16 residues. Trimming shortened V by 0 bases and J by 2 bases, and 14 bases separated the two germline ends. Germline V gene data show CDR1 as SQVTM and CDR2 as ANQGSEA. The CDR3 coding sequence is TGCAGCGTTGAAGATTGGGAGGGGGCGACCTACAATGAGCAGTTCTTC. Encoded protein: CSVEDWEGATYNEQFF.

This chain uses TRBV11-2 with TRBJ1-1; maybe TRBD1 (5 bases). Trimming stripped 3 bases from V and 0 bases from J, with 14 bases between. This CDR3 has 16 residues. The germline gives CDR1 SGHAT, CDR2 FQNNGV. The CDR3 coding sequence is TGTGCCAGCAGCTTGGTTGGAAAGGGACTGAACACTGAAGCTTTCTTT. Translation gives CASSLVGKGLNTEAFF.

V is TRBV6-5 and J is TRBJ2-3, with 7 bases identical to TRBD2. The CDR3 sequence is 13 residues long. The V gene end was trimmed by 7 bases and the J gene end by 5 bases; junction bases not matched to a gene: 6. Per germline, CDR1 MNHEY and CDR2 SVGAGI. The CDR3 DNA sequence: TGTGCCAGCACCGACGGGGGGTTAGATACGCAGTATTTT. As protein: CASTDGGLDTQYF.

The chain combines TRBV6-5 with TRBJ1-1, with D unclear. The germline CDR1 and CDR2 sequences are MNHEY and SVGAGI. CDR3 length: 14 residues. V shed 4 bases and J shed 0 bases, with 9 bases lying between them. The DNA for the CDR3 is TGTGCCAGCAGTTCACTATCCATGAACACTGAAGCTTTCTTT. Encoded protein: CASSSLSMNTEAFF.

The rearrangement uses TRBV2 and TRBJ2-1; D perhaps matches TRBD2 (6 bases). V was pared by 7 bases and J by 0 bases, with 13 bases between. The CDR3 contains 15 residues. Germline V gene sequence: CDR1 SNHLY, CDR2 FYNNEI. CDR3 loop: CASIGTLSSYNEQFF. The DNA of the CDR3 is TGTGCCAGCATAGGGACTCTTAGCTCCTACAATGAGCAGTTCTTC.

This chain links TRBV5-1 with TRBJ2-3; TRBD2 agrees at 8 bases. The trim removed 4 bases at V and 0 bases at J, leaving 10 bases unmatched. Germline V gene data show CDR1 as SGHRS and CDR2 as YFSETQ. CDR3 length: 17 amino acids. The CDR3 coding sequence is TGCGCCAGCAGCCCTTCTGTTAGCGGGGAAAGCACAGATACGCAGTATTTT. Translated: CASSPSVSGESTDTQYF.

J is TRBJ1-1 and V is TRBV6-5; D remains unclear. CDR1 and CDR2 (germline): MNHEY, SVGAGI. V was shortened by 6 bases and J by 0 bases, with 11 bases between the two germline ends. The CDR3 runs to 14 residues. The CDR3 DNA follows: TGTGCCAGCAGCTGGGATGGGGTGAACACTGAAGCTTTCTTT. Amino acids: CASSWDGVNTEAFF.